These 30 T cell receptor beta chains were sequenced from one sample in a study of blood T cells in healthy people across ages. With a J-beta primer mix and a sample-barcoded 5' primer, a second PCR ran about 6 to 11 cycles. TCRdb re-derived calls from the 5' RACE reads in MiXCR, one entry per CDR3 protein. The sample includes about 640,000 distinct CDR3 sequences, around 31% of them seen just once. The sequencing input was blood. These receptors originate from an elderly woman in good health.

Ten or more counts support this clonotype. CDR3 nucleotides: TGTGCCATCAGTGAGGGTAGGGACGGACAGCCCCAGCATTTT. Translation gives CAISEGRDGQPQHF. The chain uses TRBV10-3 and TRBJ1-5, with D tentatively TRBD1 (5 bases). This CDR3 has 14 residues. CDR1 and CDR2 (germline): ENHRY, SYGVKD. Trimming took off 2 bases at V and 7 bases at J, with 12 bases between the two ends.

The V call is TRBV7-3, the J call TRBJ2-3; possibly TRBD1 for D (6 bases). Per germline, CDR1 SGHTA and CDR2 FQGTGA. There are 13 residues in the CDR3. The ends were cut back, 8 bases at V and 2 bases at J, with 11 bases in the middle. The CDR3 loop is CASGGGPTDTQYF. In DNA form, the CDR3 reads TGTGCCAGCGGTGGGGGCCCCACAGATACGCAGTATTTT. Drawing the rest from reference TRBV7-3 and TRBJ2-3, the complete variable domain is GAGVSQTPSNKVTEKGKYVELRCDPISGHTALYWYRQSLGQGPEFLIYFQGTGAADDSGLPNDRFFAVRPEGSVSTLKIQRTERGDSAVYLCASGGGPTDTQYFGPGTRLTVL.

Regarding this clonotype: Since a much larger clone is just one base distant, this may be a read error. V and J are TRBV5-1 and TRBJ2-7, with 13 bases matching TRBD2. J was trimmed by 7 bases and V by 3 bases; bases with no gene match: 13. The length of the CDR3 is 17 residues. Germline assignment: CDR1 SGHRS and CDR2 YFSETQ. The CDR3 nucleotides are TGCGCCAGCAGCTCCGGACTAGCGGGGGCCTTCAACAATGAGCAGTACTTC. As protein: CASSSGLAGAFNNEQYF.

A remark on this clonotype: A read error may account for a junction end that differs from germline. J is TRBJ2-2 and V is TRBV24-1; D gene ambiguous. Germline V gives CDR1 KGHDR, CDR2 SFDVKD. This CDR3 region has 13 residues. The CDR3 protein is CAPSDPDAGELFF. The CDR3 nucleotides are TGTGCCCCCAGTGATCCCGACGCCGGGGAGCTGTTTTTT.

This clonotype was detected once. Germline is not matched at one junction end, which may reflect a read error. In nucleotides, the CDR3 is TGTGCCAGCAGTGTGACAGGGGCCCCGAACACTGTAGCTTTCTTT. It yields the protein CASSVTGAPNTVAFF. The J gene is TRBJ1-1, the V gene TRBV27; 8 nucleotides agree with TRBD1. Germline loops: CDR1 MNHEY, CDR2 SMNVEV (reference sequence). The CDR3 is 15 amino acids.

This clonotype was detected a few times. The V and J genes are TRBV7-2 and TRBJ2-5; maybe TRBD2 (5 bases). The CDR3 has 14 amino acids. Trimming removed 3 bases at V and 4 bases at J, with 12 bases between. Per the germline V gene, CDR1 is SGHTA and CDR2 is FQGNSA. Written as DNA, the CDR3 is TGTGCCAGCAGCTTTGGCGGAGGCGGAGAGACCCAGTACTTC. Protein product: CASSFGGGGETQYF. Full variable domain (outside the CDR3, taken from reference TRBV7-2 and TRBJ2-5): GAGVSQSPSNKVTEKGKDVELRCDPISGHTALYWYRQSLGQGLEFLIYFQGNSAPDKSGLPSDRFSAERTGGSVSTLTIQRTQQEDSAVYLCASSFGGGGETQYFGPGTRLLVL.

This clonotype came up a few times. This sequence joins TRBV7-2 and TRBJ2-2; weak D call: TRBD2 (7 bases). The germline V gene has CDR1 SGHTA and CDR2 FQGNSA. The CDR3 is 17 amino acids. The V end lost 5 bases, the J end lost 4 bases, and 20 bases lay between the germline ends. CDR3 DNA: TGTGCCAGCAGCACCGTTGGTGGGGGGGCCCCCACCGGGGAGCTGTTTTTT. Translating it yields CASSTVGGGAPTGELFF.

This chain joins TRBV15 and TRBJ2-5, with 15 bases lining up with TRBD2. The CDR3 loop spans 15 amino acids. CDR1 LNHNV and CDR2 YYDKDF come from the germline V gene (reference sequence). Germline trimming cut 4 bases from V and 11 bases from J; bases unmatched to any gene: 8. The CDR3 region is CATSKGLAGGNEQYF. In nucleotides, the CDR3 is TGTGCCACCAGCAAGGGACTAGCGGGGGGAAATGAGCAGTACTTC.

This clonotype has a count of ten or more. CDR3 region: CASTLRDRVLYGYTF. The DNA of the CDR3 is TGTGCCAGCACTTTGAGGGACAGGGTGCTCTATGGCTACACCTTC. The chain couples TRBV12-3 or TRBV12-4 to TRBJ1-2; TRBD1 agrees at 9 bases. V lost 7 bases to trimming and J lost 4 bases; unmatched junction nucleotides: 10. The CDR3 loop spans 15 amino acids.

This clonotype showed up just a few times. Since a much larger clone is just one base distant, this may be a read error. V gene TRBV7-9 combines with J gene TRBJ2-7; the match to TRBD2 covers 15 bases. Germline V gives CDR1 SEHNR, CDR2 FQNEAQ (reference sequence). The CDR3 is 16 residues long. With 1 base clipped from V and 7 bases from J, the junction kept 5 bases outside the gene matches. The CDR3 region is CASSLGGLAGGREQYF. The CDR3 region has the DNA TGTGCCAGCAGCTTAGGGGGACTAGCGGGGGGTCGGGAGCAGTACTTC.

This chain connects TRBV7-8 to TRBJ1-1, with D perhaps matching TRBD1 (6 bases). From germline, CDR1 is SGHVS and CDR2 FQNEAQ. There are 15 residues in the CDR3. The V and J ends lost 5 bases and 1 base respectively, with 14 bases between them. The CDR3: CASSLWGGQNTEAFF. The CDR3, as DNA: TGTGCCAGCAGCCTCTGGGGGGGACAGAACACTGAAGCTTTCTTT.

This clonotype appeared once. The chain has TRBV6-5 and TRBJ1-3, with a tentative D call TRBD1 (5 bases). This CDR3 has 15 residues. Germline CDR1 MNHEY, CDR2 SVGAGI. Trimming removed 6 bases at V and 7 bases at J, with 19 bases between. The CDR3 bases are TGTGCCAGCAGCCGGGACGGCCAGTTGGGGAACACCATATATTTT. Encoded protein: CASSRDGQLGNTIYF.

With respect to this clonotype: This sequence may be a read error, since a much larger clone differs from it by one base. The chain carries TRBV5-1 and TRBJ2-7; 9 bases fit TRBD2. The germline CDR1 and CDR2 sequences are SGHRS and YFSETQ. Unmatched junction bases numbered 4, after V lost 3 bases and J lost 3 bases. The CDR3 spans 14 residues. Here the CDR3 DNA reads TGCGCCAGCAGCTCGTTAGCGGGGGACTACGAGCAGTACTTC. Amino acid sequence: CASSSLAGDYEQYF.

The rearrangement joins TRBV7-2 to TRBJ1-4; D is unclear. Trimming took off 2 bases at V and 0 bases at J, with 10 bases between the two ends. Germline assignment: CDR1 SGHTA and CDR2 FQGNSA. This CDR3 comprises 16 residues. CDR3 DNA sequence: TGTGCCAGCAGCTTATGGGGTACGGCAACTAATGAAAAACTGTTTTTT. This encodes CASSLWGTATNEKLFF. Full variable domain (outside the CDR3, taken from reference TRBV7-2 and TRBJ1-4): GAGVSQSPSNKVTEKGKDVELRCDPISGHTALYWYRQSLGQGLEFLIYFQGNSAPDKSGLPSDRFSAERTGGSVSTLTIQRTQQEDSAVYLCASSLWGTATNEKLFFGSGTQLSVL.

V and J are TRBV30 and TRBJ1-2, with D unresolved. CDR3 length: 14 residues. The germline V and J ends were trimmed by 3 bases and 8 bases, with 19 bases remaining between them. Germline values: CDR1 GTSNPN, CDR2 SVGIG (reference sequence). The CDR3 sequence: CAWSKQSGRLGYTF. For the CDR3, the DNA is TGTGCCTGGAGCAAACAGAGCGGACGGCTCGGCTACACCTTC.

This clonotype was counted many times. V and J are TRBV20-1 and TRBJ2-5, with D perhaps matching TRBD1 (6 bases). The CDR3 is made up of 14 amino acids. V was clipped by 5 bases and J by 2 bases, with 15 bases between them. Per the germline V gene, CDR1 is DFQATT and CDR2 is SNEGSKA (reference sequence). This CDR3 reads CSAPLNRVQETQYF. The CDR3 DNA reads as TGCAGTGCTCCTCTCAACAGGGTACAAGAGACCCAGTACTTC.

The sample holds many counts of this clonotype. This sequence joins TRBV6-4 and TRBJ2-3; D may be TRBD1 (5 bases). The CDR3 has 15 amino acids. The germline gives CDR1 MRHNA, CDR2 SNTAGT. V was shortened by 4 bases and J by 0 bases, with 11 bases between the two germline ends. The CDR3 sequence: CASSASGFSTDTQYF. CDR3 DNA: TGTGCCAGCAGTGCCTCAGGGTTTAGCACAGATACGCAGTATTTT.

This clonotype appeared many times. The CDR3 protein is CASSSSGTGGQETQYF. DNA for the CDR3: TGTGCCAGCAGCTCATCCGGGACAGGGGGACAAGAGACCCAGTACTTC. This chain uses TRBV7-3 with TRBJ2-5, with 11 bases fitting TRBD1. Germline loops: CDR1 SGHTA, CDR2 FQGTGA. The CDR3 is made up of 16 amino acids. The V segment lost 4 bases and the J segment 2 bases; nucleotides outside the gene matches: 6.

The chain is built from TRBV9 and TRBJ1-6; D is possibly TRBD1 (5 bases). The length of the CDR3 is 15 residues. V lost 8 bases, J lost 0 bases, and 12 bases lay in between. The V gene's germline CDR1 is SGDLS and CDR2 YYNGEE. The CDR3 sequence: CASGGGSSYNSPLHF. CDR3 DNA: TGTGCCAGTGGCGGGGGGAGCTCCTATAATTCACCCCTCCACTTT.

This clonotype was observed many times. V usage is TRBV2 and J usage is TRBJ2-1, with TRBD2 identical over 7 bases. The length of the CDR3 is 13 residues. Trimming cost V 3 bases and J 9 bases; bases outside gene matches: 5. Germline CDR1 and CDR2: SNHLY and FYNNEI. For the CDR3, the DNA is TGTGCCAGCAGTGAGTTGAGGGAGGGTGAGCAGTTCTTC. Protein: CASSELREGEQFF.

V and J are TRBV20-1 and TRBJ2-5, with 9 bases fitting TRBD1. Germline CDR1 DFQATT, CDR2 SNEGSKA (reference sequence). Trimming at V came to 6 bases and at J to 4 bases, leaving 9 bases not matched to a gene. The CDR3 covers 14 residues. The CDR3 bases are TGCAGTGCCGAAACAACGGACAGGGGAGAGACCCAGTACTTC. It is translated as CSAETTDRGETQYF.

This clonotype was found a few times. A single base separates this from a much larger clone, so it may be a read error. CDR3: CRADLQETQYF. DNA for the CDR3: TGCAGGGCTGATCTACAAGAGACCCAGTACTTC. The gene calls are TRBV20-1 and TRBJ2-5; D is uncertain. Per the germline V gene, CDR1 is DFQATT and CDR2 is SNEGSKA (reference sequence). This CDR3 comprises 11 residues.

Concerning this clonotype itself: This could be a read error, since a much larger clone is one nucleotide away. This CDR3 reads CASSLWPSAGTDEQYF. In DNA form, the CDR3 reads TGCGCCAGCAGCTTGTGGCCCTCCGCGGGGACCGATGAGCAGTACTTC. This chain connects TRBV5-1 to TRBJ2-1, with a possible D match to TRBD2 (6 bases). The J call may be faulty, since TRBJ2-7 better matches the DNA end. Germline loops: CDR1 SGHRS, CDR2 YFSETQ. The CDR3 sequence is 16 residues long.

This clonotype was seen many times. The chain joins TRBV29-1 to TRBJ1-2; TRBD1 is a possible D gene (6 bases). Germline V CDR1 and CDR2: SQVTM, ANQGSEA. The CDR3 length is 11 residues. The CDR3 is CGGRQGDGYTF. CDR3 DNA: TGCGGGGGGCGGCAGGGAGATGGCTACACCTTC.

The rearrangement links TRBV20-1 to TRBJ1-3; tentative D call: TRBD1 (6 bases). The germline gives CDR1 DFQATT, CDR2 SNEGSKA (reference sequence). Trimming shortened V by 7 bases and J by 0 bases, and 19 bases separated the two germline ends. This CDR3 is 16 amino acids long. CDR3 coding DNA: TGCAGTGTACGCACCGACAGGCCGTACTCTGGAAACACCATATATTTT. Amino acid sequence: CSVRTDRPYSGNTIYF.

J is TRBJ2-3 and V is TRBV11-2; D possibly corresponds to TRBD2 (6 bases). CDR3 size: 14 residues. The V gene's germline CDR1 is SGHAT and CDR2 FQNNGV. V was pared by 4 bases and J by 4 bases, with 12 bases between. The CDR3 bases are TGTGCCAGCAGCTCCACGGCGGGATCAGATACGCAGTATTTT. It specifies CASSSTAGSDTQYF.

About this clonotype itself: A much larger clone differs by one base, so this may be a read error. V usage is TRBV20-1 and J usage is TRBJ2-7; TRBD1 matches at 7 bases. The CDR3 totals 13 residues. Germline V lookup: CDR1 DFQATT, CDR2 SNEGSKA (reference sequence). V was pared by 6 bases and J by 7 bases, with 12 bases of the junction left unmatched. The CDR3 DNA follows: TGCAGTGCGAAGGGACAGACGTACAATGAGCAGTACTTC. Amino acids: CSAKGQTYNEQYF.

This clonotype has a handful of counts. This could be a read error, since a much larger clone is one nucleotide away. This rearrangement joins TRBV27 to TRBJ2-5; the D is unclear. The germline V gene has CDR1 MNHEY and CDR2 SMNVEV (reference sequence). The CDR3 sequence is 12 residues long. Trimming took off 3 bases at V and 11 bases at J, with 13 bases between the two ends. CDR3 residues: CASSFRRSEQYF. The CDR3 DNA reads as TGTGCCAGCAGTTTCCGTCGGAGTGAGCAGTACTTC.

This clonotype was counted ten times or more. The chain recombines TRBV7-8 with TRBJ1-4, with TRBD1 matching over 7 bases. The germline V gene has CDR1 SGHVS and CDR2 FQNEAQ. This CDR3 has 15 residues. The trim removed 5 bases at V and 5 bases at J, leaving 8 bases unmatched. The CDR3 is CASSGMTGSNEKLFF. The CDR3 DNA sequence: TGTGCCAGCAGCGGCATGACAGGGAGCAATGAAAAACTGTTTTTT.

This clonotype was observed many times. This chain links TRBV10-3 with TRBJ2-3; TRBD1 agrees at 11 bases. The germline V gene has CDR1 ENHRY and CDR2 SYGVKD. V shed 4 bases and J 3 bases; nucleotides not matched to a gene: 9. The CDR3 spans 17 residues. CDR3 loop: CAISAGTGGAITDTQYF. In DNA form, the CDR3 reads TGTGCCATCAGTGCCGGGACAGGGGGTGCAATAACAGATACGCAGTATTTT.